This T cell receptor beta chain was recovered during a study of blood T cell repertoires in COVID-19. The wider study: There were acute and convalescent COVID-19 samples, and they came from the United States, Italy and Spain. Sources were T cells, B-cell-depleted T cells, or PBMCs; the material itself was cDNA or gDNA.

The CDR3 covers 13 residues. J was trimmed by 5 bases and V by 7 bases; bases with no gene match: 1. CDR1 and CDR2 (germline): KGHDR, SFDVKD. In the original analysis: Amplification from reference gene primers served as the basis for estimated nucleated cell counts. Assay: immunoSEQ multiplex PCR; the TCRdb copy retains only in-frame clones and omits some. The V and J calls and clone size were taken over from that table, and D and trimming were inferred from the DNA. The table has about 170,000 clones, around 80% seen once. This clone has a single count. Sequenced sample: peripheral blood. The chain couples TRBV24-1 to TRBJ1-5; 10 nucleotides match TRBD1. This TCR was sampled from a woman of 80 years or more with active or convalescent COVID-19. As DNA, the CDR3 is TGTGCCACCAGAGGGACAGGGGATCAGCCCCAGCATTTT. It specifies CATRGTGDQPQHF.